The 13 T cell receptor beta chains in this list originate from one sample, sequenced in a study of blood T cell repertoires in COVID-19 (dated by TCRdb to about 2020). Library method: the immunoSEQ multiplex PCR assay. The table comes from immuneACCESS by way of TCRdb, which keeps in-frame sequences with V and J called. Part of the clones is missing from these tables; in studies checked, under half for an unresolved V gene and the rest for unknown reasons. This sample lists 55,000 to 65,000 clones; about 91% were detected once. The ten largest clones represent roughly 45% of the sample. Source material: peripheral blood. All receptors derive from a woman between 55 and 75 years old with COVID-19, enrolled during active disease.

V gene TRBV25-1 combines with J gene TRBJ2-3, with D unresolved. V was shortened by 6 bases and J by 0 bases, with 4 bases between the two germline ends. This CDR3 has 12 residues. Germline lookup yields CDR1 MGHDK and CDR2 SYGVNS. The CDR3 protein is CASRASTDTQYF. CDR3 in DNA: TGTGCCAGCAGGGCTAGCACAGATACGCAGTATTTT.

The chain is built from TRBV3-1 (or the pseudogene TRBV3-2) and TRBJ1-1; D ambiguous. In germline, CDR1 is LGHDT, CDR2 YNNKEL (reference sequence). This CDR3 has 13 residues. Trimming took off 6 bases at V and 5 bases at J, with 13 bases between the two ends. The CDR3 DNA reads as TGTGCCAGCAGACCTAGCGGAAGGACTGAAGCTTTCTTT. Its protein product is CASRPSGRTEAFF.

The rearrangement links TRBV28 to TRBJ2-1; 14 bases are shared with TRBD2. The CDR3 has 16 residues. J was trimmed by 7 bases and V by 4 bases; bases with no gene match: 6. Germline V gene sequence: CDR1 MDHEN, CDR2 SYDVKM. This CDR3 is CASSSPGTSGGNEQFF. The CDR3 DNA reads as TGTGCCAGCAGTTCCCCCGGGACTAGCGGGGGAAATGAGCAGTTCTTC.

The V call is TRBV28, the J call TRBJ1-1; 8 nucleotides match TRBD1. CDR1 is MDHEN and CDR2 is SYDVKM in the germline V gene. Losses at the gene ends were 3 bases for V and 11 bases for J; bases not matched to a gene: 8. CDR3 size: 13 residues. The CDR3 spells CASSFRGRGWAFF. The DNA for the CDR3 is TGTGCCAGCAGTTTCAGGGGGCGAGGATGGGCTTTCTTT.

The chain joins TRBV19 to TRBJ1-6; 7 bases line up with TRBD1. Germline assignment: CDR1 LNHDA and CDR2 SQIVND (reference sequence). Trimming removed 1 base from V and 9 bases from J; junction bases left unmatched: 3. This CDR3 contains 14 residues. CDR3 in amino acids: CASSIGDSGSPLHF. Written as DNA, the CDR3 is TGTGCCAGTAGTATAGGGGACAGCGGTTCACCCCTCCACTTT.

V is TRBV24-1 and J is TRBJ2-3; D is possibly TRBD2 (6 bases). Germline CDR1 is KGHDR and CDR2 is SFDVKD. Trimming removed 9 bases at V and 3 bases at J, with 18 bases between. This CDR3 has 15 residues. CDR3 residues: CATARRVIRTDTQYF. CDR3 bases: TGTGCCACCGCGCGGAGGGTTATTAGGACAGATACGCAGTATTTT.

This rearrangement joins TRBV7-2 to TRBJ1-5; a possible D gene is TRBD1 (5 bases). Trimming removed 3 bases at V and 2 bases at J, with 11 bases between. Germline lookup yields CDR1 SGHTA and CDR2 FQGNSA. The CDR3 sequence is 15 residues long. CDR3 loop: CASSFAGVGNQPQHF. The DNA for the CDR3 is TGTGCCAGCAGCTTTGCGGGGGTCGGCAATCAGCCCCAGCATTTT.

V and J are TRBV5-1 and TRBJ2-2; weak D call: TRBD1 (6 bases). Trimming took 5 bases from V and 4 from J, leaving 12 bases between them. This CDR3 has 14 residues. Germline CDR1 reads SGHRS; CDR2 reads YFSETQ. The CDR3 protein is CASSSQGITGELFF. In DNA, the CDR3 is TGCGCCAGCAGTTCCCAGGGGATCACCGGGGAGCTGTTTTTT.

The chain employs TRBV10-3 and TRBJ1-2, with D possibly matching TRBD1 (6 bases). From germline, CDR1 is ENHRY and CDR2 SYGVKD. CDR3 length: 15 residues. Trimming took off 3 bases at V and 5 bases at J, with 16 bases between the two ends. The CDR3 here is CAISDPRGWAYGYTF. CDR3 DNA sequence: TGTGCCATCAGTGATCCGAGGGGGTGGGCTTATGGCTACACCTTC.

The chain has TRBV7-9 and TRBJ2-1, with 11 bases fitting TRBD2. The CDR3 length is 15 residues. Germline V lookup: CDR1 SEHNR, CDR2 FQNEAQ (reference sequence). Trimming at V came to 1 base and at J to 7 bases, leaving 3 bases not matched to a gene. The CDR3, as DNA: TGTGCCAGCAGCTTAGTAGCGGGGGGGCCGAATGAGCAGTTCTTC. As protein: CASSLVAGGPNEQFF.

The CDR3 spells CASSFGYGGQEQFF. As DNA, the CDR3 is TGTGCCAGCAGCTTCGGGTACGGGGGGCAAGAGCAGTTCTTC. This sequence joins TRBV7-8 and TRBJ2-1, with a tentative D call TRBD2 (7 bases). Trimming took off 3 bases at V and 10 bases at J, with 16 bases between the two ends. The CDR3 contains 14 residues. The V gene's germline CDR1 is SGHVS and CDR2 FQNEAQ.

The V call is TRBV6-5, the J call TRBJ1-3; D is ambiguous. Germline loops: CDR1 MNHEY, CDR2 SVGAGI. The CDR3 contains 15 residues. The V end was cut by 7 bases, the J end by 0 bases, with 13 bases between. CDR3 sequence reads: CASTFAGDSGNTIYF. Written as DNA, the CDR3 is TGTGCCAGCACCTTCGCCGGGGACTCTGGAAACACCATATATTTT.

The chain joins TRBV11-3 to TRBJ2-7; 7 nucleotides align to TRBD2. Germline CDR1 reads SGHNT; CDR2 reads YENEEA. The CDR3 is made up of 15 amino acids. V trimming: 0 bases; J trimming: 3 bases; junction bases outside the gene matches: 5. CDR3 sequence reads: CASSLDGGGDYEQYF. CDR3 bases: TGTGCCAGCAGCTTAGATGGCGGGGGTGACTACGAGCAGTACTTC. Variable domain in full (rest from reference TRBV11-3 and TRBJ2-7): EAGVVQSPRYKIIEKKQPVAFWCNPISGHNTLYWYLQNLGQGPELLIRYENEEAVDDSQLPKDRFSAERLKGVDSTLKIQPAELGDSAVYLCASSLDGGGDYEQYFGPGTRLTVT.